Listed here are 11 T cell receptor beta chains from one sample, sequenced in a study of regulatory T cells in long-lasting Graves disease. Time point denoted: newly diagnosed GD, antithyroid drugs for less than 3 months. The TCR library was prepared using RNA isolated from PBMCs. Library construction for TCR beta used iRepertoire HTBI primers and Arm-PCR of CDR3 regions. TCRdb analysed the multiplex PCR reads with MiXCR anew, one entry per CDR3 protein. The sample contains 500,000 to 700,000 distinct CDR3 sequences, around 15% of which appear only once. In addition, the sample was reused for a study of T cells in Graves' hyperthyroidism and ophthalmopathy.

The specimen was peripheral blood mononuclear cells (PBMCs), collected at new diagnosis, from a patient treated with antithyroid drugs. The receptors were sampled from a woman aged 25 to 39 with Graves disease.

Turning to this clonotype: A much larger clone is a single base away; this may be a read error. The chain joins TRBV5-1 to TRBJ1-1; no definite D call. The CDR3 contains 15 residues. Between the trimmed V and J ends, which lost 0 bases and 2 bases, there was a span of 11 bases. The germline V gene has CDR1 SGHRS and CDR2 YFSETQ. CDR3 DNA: TGCGCCAGCAGCTTGGGTTCGAGATTTAACACTGAAGCTTTCTTT. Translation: CASSLGSRFNTEAFF.

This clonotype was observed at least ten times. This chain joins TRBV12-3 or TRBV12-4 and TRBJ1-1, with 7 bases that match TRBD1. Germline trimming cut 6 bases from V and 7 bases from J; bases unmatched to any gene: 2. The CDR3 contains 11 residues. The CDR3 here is CASRNRGEAFF. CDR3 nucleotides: TGTGCCAGCAGAAACAGGGGTGAAGCTTTCTTT.

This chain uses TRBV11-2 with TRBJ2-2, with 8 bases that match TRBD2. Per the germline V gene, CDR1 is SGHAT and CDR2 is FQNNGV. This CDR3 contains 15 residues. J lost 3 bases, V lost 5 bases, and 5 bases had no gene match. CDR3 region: CASSRGGLYTGELFF. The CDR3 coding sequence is TGTGCCAGCAGCCGGGGGGGGCTATACACCGGGGAGCTGTTTTTT.

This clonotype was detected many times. Here the CDR3 DNA reads TGCAGTGCTAAACCCACGGATGAAAAACTGTTTTTT. It specifies CSAKPTDEKLFF. This sequence joins TRBV20-1 and TRBJ1-4, with D unresolved. Germline loops: CDR1 DFQATT, CDR2 SNEGSKA (reference sequence). V dropped 4 bases and J dropped 6 bases, with 9 bases sitting between them. There are 12 residues in the CDR3.

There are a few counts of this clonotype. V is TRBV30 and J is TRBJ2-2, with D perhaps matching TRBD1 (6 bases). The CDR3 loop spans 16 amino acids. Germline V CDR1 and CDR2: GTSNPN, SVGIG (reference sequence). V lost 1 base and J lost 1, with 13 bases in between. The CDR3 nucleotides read TGTGCCTGGAGTGCCCTGAGGGGACAGAACACCGGGGAGCTGTTTTTT. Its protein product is CAWSALRGQNTGELFF.

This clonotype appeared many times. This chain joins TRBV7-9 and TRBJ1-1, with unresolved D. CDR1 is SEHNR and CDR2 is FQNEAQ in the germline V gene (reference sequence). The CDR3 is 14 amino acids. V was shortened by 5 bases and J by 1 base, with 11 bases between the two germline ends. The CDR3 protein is CASSIYSKNTEAFF. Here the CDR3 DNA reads TGTGCCAGCAGCATCTATAGCAAGAACACTGAAGCTTTCTTT. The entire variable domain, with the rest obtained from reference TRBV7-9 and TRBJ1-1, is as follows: DTGVSQNPRHKITKRGQNVTFRCDPISEHNRLYWYRQTLGQGPEFLTYFQNEAQLEKSRLLSDRFSAERPKGSFSTLEIQRTEQGDSAMYLCASSIYSKNTEAFFGQGTRLTVV.

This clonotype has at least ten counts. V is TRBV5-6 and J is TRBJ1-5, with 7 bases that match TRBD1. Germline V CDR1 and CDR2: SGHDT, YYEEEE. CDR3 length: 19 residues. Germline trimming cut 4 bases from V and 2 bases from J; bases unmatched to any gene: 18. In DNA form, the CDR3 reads TGTGCCAGCAGCCTCGCGTCTCACAGGGGAATGATTCGCAATCAGCCCCAGCATTTT. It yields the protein CASSLASHRGMIRNQPQHF.

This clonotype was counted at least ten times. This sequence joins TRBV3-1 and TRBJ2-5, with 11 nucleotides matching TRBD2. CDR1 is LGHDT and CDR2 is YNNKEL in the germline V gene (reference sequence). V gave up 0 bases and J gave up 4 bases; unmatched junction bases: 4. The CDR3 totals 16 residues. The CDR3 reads CASSQDTSGRGETQYF. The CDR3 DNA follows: TGTGCCAGCAGCCAAGATACTAGCGGGAGAGGAGAGACCCAGTACTTC.

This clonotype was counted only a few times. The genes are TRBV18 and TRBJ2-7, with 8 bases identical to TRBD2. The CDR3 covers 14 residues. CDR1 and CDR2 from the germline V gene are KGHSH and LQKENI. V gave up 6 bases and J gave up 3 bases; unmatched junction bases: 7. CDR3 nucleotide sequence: TGTGCCAGCTCTACCGGGACTAGTGACTACGAGCAGTACTTC. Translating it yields CASSTGTSDYEQYF.

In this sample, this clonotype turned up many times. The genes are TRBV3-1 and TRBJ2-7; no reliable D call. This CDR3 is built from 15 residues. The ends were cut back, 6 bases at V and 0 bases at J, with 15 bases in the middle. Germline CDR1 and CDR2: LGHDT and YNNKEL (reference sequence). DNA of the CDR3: TGTGCCAGCAGGAGAGAAGGTAGAAGCTCCTACGAGCAGTACTTC. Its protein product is CASRREGRSSYEQYF.

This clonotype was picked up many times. This CDR3 reads CASSQDRDPNYGYTF. For the CDR3, the DNA is TGTGCCAGCAGCCAAGACAGGGATCCTAACTATGGCTACACCTTC. This sequence joins TRBV6-1 and TRBJ1-2; TRBD1 matches at 7 bases. Trimming at V came to 6 bases and at J to 0 bases, leaving 7 bases not matched to a gene. The germline CDR1 and CDR2 sequences are MNHNS and SASEGT. The CDR3 extends over 15 amino acids.